This T cell receptor (beta chain) was profiled in a study of blood T cell repertoires in COVID-19. Study details: Both acute and convalescent COVID-19 samples were obtained from the United States, Italy and Spain. The cDNA or gDNA used as material had been derived from T cells, B-cell-depleted T cells, or PBMCs.

Original analysis: By means of reference gene primer amplification, nucleated cell counts were estimated. Assay used: immunoSEQ multiplex PCR; TCRdb lists only in-frame clones, some missing. V and J calls and clone size follow that table, whereas D and trimming were derived from the DNA. Of around 3,000 clones listed, over 75% are singletons. The receptor was derived from a human donor with active COVID-19. The donor label of this sample is uncertain. Source material: peripheral blood.

The CDR3 DNA reads as TGTGCCAGTAGATACTCTGGCCAGGGGGAACTCTATGGCTACACCTTC. Translation: CASRYSGQGELYGYTF. The chain combines TRBV19 with TRBJ1-2, with 7 bases identical to TRBD1. From germline, CDR1 is LNHDA and CDR2 SQIVND (reference sequence). The CDR3 contains 16 residues. After removal of 6 bases from V and 4 bases from J, the junction contained 14 bases not matched to a gene.